These 29 T cell receptor beta chains came from one sample sequenced in a study of blood T cell repertoires in COVID-19. Only in-frame clones appear in the TCRdb table, and some are missing; sequencing was by immunoSEQ multiplex PCR. Of about 50,000 clones listed, about four fifths are singletons. The specimen sequenced was peripheral blood. Receptors originate from a man aged 55 to 70 with acute or convalescent COVID-19.

V gene TRBV11-2 combines with J gene TRBJ1-5; 12 bases align to TRBD1. Losses at the gene ends were 1 base for V and 6 bases for J; bases not matched to a gene: 4. CDR3 length: 16 amino acids. Per the germline V gene, CDR1 is SGHAT and CDR2 is FQNNGV. The CDR3 protein is CASSLAGQGAGQPQHF. The CDR3 DNA follows: TGTGCCAGCAGCTTAGCGGGACAGGGGGCCGGTCAGCCCCAGCATTTT.

V and J are TRBV29-1 and TRBJ2-1; D not certain. Looked up from germline, CDR1 is SQVTM and CDR2 is ANQGSEA. V was shortened by 1 base and J by 3 bases, with 4 bases between the two germline ends. This CDR3 is 12 amino acids long. The CDR3 loop is CSVEARYNEQFF. The CDR3 DNA reads TGCAGCGTTGAAGCCCGCTACAATGAGCAGTTCTTC.

This clone occurred once. The chain carries TRBV11-1 and TRBJ2-3; the match to TRBD1 covers 7 bases. This CDR3 spans 15 amino acids. In germline, CDR1 is SGHAT, CDR2 FQDESV (reference sequence). Trimming at V came to 4 bases and at J to 1 base, leaving 5 bases not matched to a gene. The CDR3 DNA reads as TGTGCCAGCAGCTCGACAGGGCTAGGCACAGATACGCAGTATTTT. Encoded protein: CASSSTGLGTDTQYF. The full variable domain, its missing parts supplied by reference TRBV11-1 and TRBJ2-3, is EAEVAQSPRYKITEKSQAVAFWCDPISGHATLYWYRQILGQGPELLVQFQDESVVDDSQLPKDRFSAERLKGVDSTLKIQPAELGDSAMYLCASSSTGLGTDTQYFGPGTRLTVL.

This clone occurred a few times. V gene TRBV13 combines with J gene TRBJ1-2; D uncertain. Germline CDR1 is PRHDT and CDR2 is FYEKMQ (reference sequence). The CDR3 sequence is 16 residues long. V was clipped by 5 bases and J by 0 bases, with 16 bases between them. The CDR3 loop is CASSTRSFDANYGYTF. CDR3 coding DNA: TGTGCCAGCAGCACCCGTAGCTTCGACGCTAACTATGGCTACACCTTC.

The chain links TRBV2 to TRBJ2-1; TRBD1 is a possible D gene (5 bases). In germline, CDR1 is SNHLY, CDR2 FYNNEI. V was pared by 6 bases and J by 4 bases, with 19 bases between. The CDR3 covers 16 residues. CDR3 sequence: CASSTSTGTLYNEQFF. CDR3 nucleotide sequence: TGTGCCAGCAGCACCTCTACAGGCACCCTTTACAATGAGCAGTTCTTC. Full variable domain (remainder filled in from reference TRBV2 and TRBJ2-1): EPEVTQTPSHQVTQMGQEVILRCVPISNHLYFYWYRQILGQKVEFLVSFYNNEISEKSEIFDDQFSVERPDGSNFTLKIRSTKLEDSAMYFCASSTSTGTLYNEQFFGPGTRLTVL.

The V and J genes are TRBV11-1 and TRBJ1-2; possible D gene TRBD1, 5 bases. Germline assignment: CDR1 SGHAT and CDR2 FQDESV (reference sequence). With 5 bases removed from V and 0 bases from J, the gap between germline ends came to 13 bases. This CDR3 is built from 15 residues. CDR3 DNA: TGTGCCAGCAGCATCGACAGCCATCCTAACTATGGCTACACCTTC. This encodes CASSIDSHPNYGYTF.

This rearrangement joins TRBV2 to TRBJ1-5; D call uncertain. Germline lookup yields CDR1 SNHLY and CDR2 FYNNEI. The V gene lost 1 base and the J gene lost 6 bases, with 7 bases spanning the gap. CDR3 length: 13 amino acids. Written as DNA, the CDR3 is TGTGCCAGCAGTGAAGGCAGACTTCAGCCCCAGCATTTT. As protein: CASSEGRLQPQHF.

The gene calls are TRBV4-1 and TRBJ1-2; possible D gene TRBD1, 6 bases. The V end was cut by 4 bases, the J end by 4 bases, with 19 bases between. This CDR3 contains 16 residues. CDR1 and CDR2 (germline): MGHRA, YSYEKL. CDR3 in amino acids: CASSPHGRGQIYGYTF. The CDR3 region has the DNA TGCGCCAGCAGCCCCCACGGGCGGGGGCAAATCTATGGCTACACCTTC.

This rearrangement joins TRBV6-2 or TRBV6-3 to TRBJ1-5; D gene unclear. This CDR3 has 11 amino acids. CDR1 and CDR2 (germline): MNHEY, SVGEGT. Trimming took 2 bases from V and 8 from J, leaving 4 bases between them. CDR3 protein: CASSYPEPQHF. CDR3 sequence (DNA): TGTGCCAGCAGTTACCCGGAGCCCCAGCATTTT.

The chain links TRBV5-4 to TRBJ2-5, with D possibly matching TRBD2 (5 bases). The CDR3 covers 14 residues. Per germline, CDR1 SGHNT and CDR2 YYREEE (reference sequence). Trimming shortened V by 4 bases and J by 4 bases, and 14 bases separated the two germline ends. CDR3 DNA: TGTGCCAGCAGCCTGCGGACGGAGGCAGAGACCCAGTACTTC. Its translation: CASSLRTEAETQYF.

This chain connects TRBV7-8 to TRBJ2-7, with TRBD1 matching over 8 bases. This CDR3 region has 15 residues. From germline, CDR1 is SGHVS and CDR2 FQNEAQ. J lost 1 base, V lost 6 bases, and 8 bases had no gene match. The CDR3 DNA is TGTGCCAGCAGGGACCCCGGGACAGGATCCTACGAGCAGTACTTC. This codes for CASRDPGTGSYEQYF.

This chain uses TRBV15 with TRBJ1-5; 7 bases agree with TRBD1. Looked up from germline, CDR1 is LNHNV and CDR2 is YYDKDF (reference sequence). V lost 0 bases, J lost 5 bases, and 4 bases stayed unmatched. The CDR3 covers 15 residues. The CDR3: CATSREGQFHQPQHF. The CDR3 region has the DNA TGTGCCACCAGCAGAGAGGGACAGTTCCATCAGCCCCAGCATTTT.

The sample holds a few counts of this clone. The chain recombines TRBV19 with TRBJ1-2; D gene ambiguous. The CDR3 length is 15 residues. V was pared by 0 bases and J by 7 bases, with 15 bases between. CDR1 LNHDA and CDR2 SQIVND come from the germline V gene (reference sequence). The CDR3 protein is CASSIDSTATAGYTF. CDR3 nucleotides: TGTGCCAGTAGTATAGACTCCACAGCTACCGCTGGCTACACCTTC.

This clone appeared once. The rearrangement links TRBV5-1 to TRBJ2-2, with TRBD1 identical over 11 bases. Germline V gene sequence: CDR1 SGHRS, CDR2 YFSETQ. This CDR3 region has 18 residues. With 3 bases clipped from V and 3 bases from J, the junction kept 10 bases outside the gene matches. The CDR3 protein is CASSWTGQGARDTGELFF. The CDR3, as DNA: TGCGCCAGCAGCTGGACTGGACAGGGGGCGCGGGACACCGGGGAGCTGTTTTTT.

The V and J genes are TRBV5-5 and TRBJ1-1; perhaps TRBD1 as D (6 bases). V lost 4 bases to trimming and J lost 9 bases, with 16 bases between them. Looked up from germline, CDR1 is SGHKS and CDR2 is YYEKEE (reference sequence). The length of the CDR3 is 13 residues. The CDR3 sequence: CASSHPRTEKAFF. The CDR3 nucleotides are TGTGCCAGCAGCCATCCACGGACAGAGAAAGCTTTCTTT.

V is TRBV5-1 and J is TRBJ2-3; TRBD2 agrees at 9 bases. CDR1 is SGHRS, CDR2 YFSETQ, per germline. This CDR3 comprises 15 residues. V lost 2 bases and J lost 6; bases outside the gene matches: 7. CDR3 loop: CASSFATGTSDTQYF. CDR3 nucleotides: TGCGCCAGCAGCTTCGCGACCGGGACTAGCGATACGCAGTATTTT.

This sequence joins TRBV2 and TRBJ1-5; tentative D call: TRBD1 (5 bases). The ends were cut back, 1 base at V and 5 bases at J, with 12 bases in the middle. This CDR3 spans 15 amino acids. The V gene's germline CDR1 is SNHLY and CDR2 FYNNEI. The CDR3 protein is CASSEVRLGDQPQHF. The CDR3 DNA reads TGTGCCAGCAGTGAAGTTCGCCTAGGGGATCAGCCCCAGCATTTT.

The chain is built from TRBV6-5 and TRBJ2-3, with D tentatively TRBD2 (5 bases). This CDR3 region has 14 residues. Germline CDR1 and CDR2: MNHEY and SVGAGI. V was cut by 10 bases and J by 2 bases, with 16 bases left in between. Here the CDR3 DNA reads TGTGCCACCAGGACCCGGGGTTCCACAGATACGCAGTATTTT. Translating gives CATRTRGSTDTQYF.

This clone was observed a single time. The chain links TRBV11-3 to TRBJ2-7; 10 bases are shared with TRBD1. The CDR3 length is 14 residues. Germline V gene lookup returns CDR1 SGHNT and CDR2 YENEEA. The trim removed 3 bases at V and 4 bases at J, leaving 3 bases unmatched. CDR3 sequence (DNA): TGTGCCAGCAGCTTTGGGACAGGGGAGTACGAGCAGTACTTC. Amino acids: CASSFGTGEYEQYF.

The chain combines TRBV6-5 with TRBJ1-5; weak D call: TRBD1 (6 bases). The V and J ends lost 6 bases and 0 bases respectively, with 12 bases between them. CDR1 and CDR2 (germline): MNHEY, SVGAGI. This CDR3 contains 15 residues. The CDR3 protein is CASRTGTLSNQPQHF. As DNA, the CDR3 is TGTGCCAGCAGGACCGGGACACTTAGCAATCAGCCCCAGCATTTT.

The genes are TRBV28 and TRBJ2-5; TRBD1 matches at 10 bases. This CDR3 spans 14 amino acids. Per the germline V gene, CDR1 is MDHEN and CDR2 is SYDVKM. V lost 5 bases to trimming and J lost 7 bases; unmatched junction nucleotides: 7. CDR3 protein: CASSPPGQGMTQYF. The CDR3 bases are TGTGCCAGCAGTCCGCCGGGACAGGGGATGACCCAGTACTTC.

V and J are TRBV6-1 and TRBJ1-5; D ambiguous. The CDR3 consists of 15 residues. V lost 3 bases to trimming and J lost 0 bases, with 9 bases between them. CDR1 and CDR2 from the germline V gene are MNHNS and SASEGT. CDR3 nucleotides: TGTGCCAGCAGTGAGCCAGATTATAGCAATCAGCCCCAGCATTTT. It encodes CASSEPDYSNQPQHF.

The rearrangement joins TRBV7-2 to TRBJ1-4, with TRBD1 identical over 10 bases. Germline assignment: CDR1 SGHTA and CDR2 FQGNSA. The CDR3 extends over 14 amino acids. The ends lost 6 bases at V and 7 bases at J; junction bases unmatched: 5. CDR3 protein: CASRTGQGSEKLFF. CDR3 DNA: TGTGCCAGCAGAACGGGACAGGGGAGTGAAAAACTGTTTTTT.

V usage is TRBV11-2 and J usage is TRBJ2-7; D is perhaps TRBD2 (5 bases). The V end lost 4 bases, the J end lost 7 bases, and 17 bases lay between the germline ends. The CDR3 extends over 14 amino acids. Germline CDR1 SGHAT, CDR2 FQNNGV. CDR3 sequence reads: CASSSTPKSGEQYF. For the CDR3, the DNA is TGTGCCAGCAGCTCAACACCGAAGTCGGGGGAGCAGTACTTC.

The chain employs TRBV5-4 and TRBJ2-7; tentative D call: TRBD1 (6 bases). The germline V and J ends were trimmed by 4 bases and 2 bases, with 13 bases remaining between them. The CDR3 spans 14 residues. Germline V gives CDR1 SGHNT, CDR2 YYREEE (reference sequence). CDR3 protein: CASSPQDRTYEQYF. CDR3 bases: TGTGCCAGCAGCCCCCAGGACAGAACCTACGAGCAGTACTTC.

The chain recombines TRBV29-1 with TRBJ1-1, with D tentatively TRBD1 (6 bases). The CDR3 length is 12 residues. V was pared by 7 bases and J by 7 bases, with 16 bases between. The germline V gene has CDR1 SQVTM and CDR2 ANQGSEA. CDR3 bases: TGCAGCGCCGCACAGGGAGAAGGTGAAGCTTTCTTT. Translation: CSAAQGEGEAFF.

This chain joins TRBV6-6 and TRBJ1-5; no clear D. V lost 2 bases and J 5 bases, leaving 4 bases between the germline ends. Germline CDR1 MNHNY, CDR2 SVGAGI (reference sequence). This CDR3 is built from 12 residues. The CDR3 DNA is TGTGCCAGCAGTTACCCAGATCAGCCCCAGCATTTT. Its protein product is CASSYPDQPQHF.

The genes are TRBV9 and TRBJ2-3; 16 bases line up with TRBD2. The CDR3 covers 18 residues. Germline CDR1 reads SGDLS; CDR2 reads YYNGEE. Trimming took 1 base from V and 4 from J; bases not matched to a gene: 6. The chain's CDR3 is CASSVRGTSGGASDTQYF. As DNA, the CDR3 is TGTGCCAGCAGCGTACGAGGGACTAGCGGGGGGGCCTCAGATACGCAGTATTTT.

The rearrangement links TRBV7-2 to TRBJ2-2; 8 bases are a match to TRBD1. CDR3 length: 14 residues. CDR1 and CDR2 from the germline V gene are SGHTA and FQGNSA. Trimming took 5 bases from V and 5 from J; bases not matched to a gene: 4. CDR3 region: CASSGQGWTGELFF. The CDR3 DNA reads as TGTGCCAGCAGCGGACAGGGTTGGACCGGGGAGCTGTTTTTT.